A single sample gave rise to the 5 T cell receptor beta chains below, sequenced in a study of blood T cell repertoires in COVID-19. Generated by immunoSEQ multiplex PCR, the TCRdb table keeps only in-frame clones and is missing some. The sample consists of 20,000 to 25,000 clones, around 92% of them appearing once. Sequencing input: peripheral blood. The receptors stem from a human donor in a cohort sampled during active COVID-19.

V gene TRBV28 combines with J gene TRBJ1-1; TRBD1 matches 8 bases. The CDR3 covers 15 residues. Germline trimming cut 6 bases from V and 4 bases from J; bases unmatched to any gene: 10. CDR1 is MDHEN and CDR2 is SYDVKM in the germline V gene. CDR3 nucleotide sequence: TGTGCCAGCAGCCTCGACAGGGGTTTGAGCACTGAAGCTTTCTTT. It specifies CASSLDRGLSTEAFF.

This rearrangement joins TRBV21-1 to TRBJ2-7; TRBD2 reflects the table's D call only, with no check against the DNA. TRBV21-1 is a pseudogene locus. There are 10 residues in the CDR3. The CDR3 sequence: CANTTFEQYF. The CDR3 coding sequence is TGTGCCAACACTACATTCGAGCAGTACTTC.

The chain carries TRBV11-2 and TRBJ2-7; 8 nucleotides line up with TRBD2. The germline CDR1 and CDR2 sequences are SGHAT and FQNNGV. The CDR3 runs 15 residues. With 1 base clipped from V and 5 bases from J, the junction kept 7 bases outside the gene matches. CDR3 in DNA: TGTGCCAGCAGCTTAGCCCTAGCGGGCTGGGACGAGCAGTACTTC. Translating gives CASSLALAGWDEQYF.

The rearrangement uses TRBV10-2 and TRBJ2-3; 8 nucleotides line up with TRBD2. The ends lost 6 bases at V and 3 bases at J; junction bases unmatched: 5. The CDR3 consists of 14 residues. CDR1 WSHSY and CDR2 SAAADI come from the germline V gene. The DNA of the CDR3 is TGCGCCAGCAGGAGCGGGAGATTGACAGATACGCAGTATTTT. The encoded protein is CASRSGRLTDTQYF.

The rearrangement uses TRBV7-6 and TRBJ1-2, with D possibly TRBD1 on 6 matching bases. V lost 3 bases, J lost 4 bases, and 9 bases lay in between. Germline-derived CDR1 and CDR2 are SGHVS and FNYEAQ. The length of the CDR3 is 13 residues. CDR3 amino acids: CASSFAGAYGYTF. The CDR3 coding sequence is TGTGCCAGCAGCTTCGCAGGGGCCTATGGCTACACCTTC. Complete variable domain (other parts from reference TRBV7-6 and TRBJ1-2): GAGVSQSPRYKVTKRGQDVALRCDPISGHVSLYWYRQALGQGPEFLTYFNYEAQQDKSGLPNDRFSAERPEGSISTLTIQRTEQRDSAMYRCASSFAGAYGYTFGSGTRLTVV.